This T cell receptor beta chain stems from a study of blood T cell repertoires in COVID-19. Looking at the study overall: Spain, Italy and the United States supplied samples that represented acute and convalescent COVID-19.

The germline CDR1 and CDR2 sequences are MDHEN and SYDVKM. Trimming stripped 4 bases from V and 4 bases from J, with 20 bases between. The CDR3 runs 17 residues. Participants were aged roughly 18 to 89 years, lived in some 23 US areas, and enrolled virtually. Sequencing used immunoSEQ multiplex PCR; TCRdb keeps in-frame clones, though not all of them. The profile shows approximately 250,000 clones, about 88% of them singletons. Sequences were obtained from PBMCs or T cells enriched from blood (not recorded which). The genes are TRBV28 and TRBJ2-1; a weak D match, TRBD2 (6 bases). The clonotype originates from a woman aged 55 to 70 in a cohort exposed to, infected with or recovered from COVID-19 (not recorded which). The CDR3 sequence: CASSSPAAGLLYNEQFF. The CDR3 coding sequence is TGTGCCAGCAGTTCCCCGGCGGCGGGATTGCTTTACAATGAGCAGTTCTTC.